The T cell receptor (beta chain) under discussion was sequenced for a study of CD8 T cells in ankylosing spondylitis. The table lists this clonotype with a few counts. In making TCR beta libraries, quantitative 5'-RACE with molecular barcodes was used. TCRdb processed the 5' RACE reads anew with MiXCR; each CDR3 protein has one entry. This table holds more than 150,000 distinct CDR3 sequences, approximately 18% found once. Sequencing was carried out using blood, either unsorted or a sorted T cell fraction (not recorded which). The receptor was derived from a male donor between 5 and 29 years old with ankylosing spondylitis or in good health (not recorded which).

CDR3 bases: TGTGCCAGTAGTGGGGGACTAGGAGCCAAAAACATTCAGTACTTC. This encodes CASSGGLGAKNIQYF. This chain joins TRBV19 and TRBJ2-4; 8 bases are a match to TRBD2. This CDR3 has 15 amino acids. Germline V CDR1 and CDR2: LNHDA, SQIVND (reference sequence). J lost 0 bases, V lost 5 bases, and 3 bases had no gene match.